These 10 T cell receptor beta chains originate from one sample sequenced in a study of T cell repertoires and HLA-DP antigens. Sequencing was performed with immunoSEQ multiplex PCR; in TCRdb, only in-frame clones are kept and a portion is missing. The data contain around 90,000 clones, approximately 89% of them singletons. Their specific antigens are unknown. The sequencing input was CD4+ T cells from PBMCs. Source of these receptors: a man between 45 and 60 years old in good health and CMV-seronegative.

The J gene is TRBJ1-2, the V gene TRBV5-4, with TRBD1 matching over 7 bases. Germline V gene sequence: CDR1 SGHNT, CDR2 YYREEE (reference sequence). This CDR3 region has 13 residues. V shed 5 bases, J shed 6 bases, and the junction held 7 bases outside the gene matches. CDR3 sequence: CASSYTGANGYTF. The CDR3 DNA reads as TGTGCCAGCAGTTATACAGGGGCTAATGGCTACACCTTC. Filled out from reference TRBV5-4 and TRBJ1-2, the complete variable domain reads ETGVTQSPTHLIKTRGQQVTLRCSSQSGHNTVSWYQQALGQGPQFIFQYYREEENGRGNFPPRFSGLQFPNYSSELNVNALELDDSALYLCASSYTGANGYTFGSGTRLTVV.

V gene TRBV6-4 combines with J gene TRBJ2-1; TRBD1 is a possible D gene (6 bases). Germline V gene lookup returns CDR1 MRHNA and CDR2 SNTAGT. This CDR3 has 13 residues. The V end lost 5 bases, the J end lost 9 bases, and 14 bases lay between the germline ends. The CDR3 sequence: CASSRGRDTEQFF. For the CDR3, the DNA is TGTGCCAGCAGTCGAGGCAGGGACACTGAGCAGTTCTTC.

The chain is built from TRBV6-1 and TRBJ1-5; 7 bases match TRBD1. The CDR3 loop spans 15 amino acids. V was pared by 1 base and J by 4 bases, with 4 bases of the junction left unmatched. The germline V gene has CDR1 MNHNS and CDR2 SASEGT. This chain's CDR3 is CASSEVGRGNQPQHF. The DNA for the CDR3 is TGTGCCAGCAGTGAAGTAGGCAGGGGGAATCAGCCCCAGCATTTT.

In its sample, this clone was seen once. CDR3 nucleotides: TGTGCCAGCAGTTACGGTCCAACTAATGAAAAACTGTTTTTT. It translates to CASSYGPTNEKLFF. The chain couples TRBV6-5 to TRBJ1-4; no clear D gene. The CDR3 is 14 amino acids. The germline gives CDR1 MNHEY, CDR2 SVGAGI. V lost 2 bases, J lost 0 bases, and 4 bases lay in between.

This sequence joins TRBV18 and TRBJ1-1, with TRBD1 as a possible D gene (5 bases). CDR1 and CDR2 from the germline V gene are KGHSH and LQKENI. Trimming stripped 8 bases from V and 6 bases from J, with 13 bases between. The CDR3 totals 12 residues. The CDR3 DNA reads TGTGCCAGCGGGGGGGGTGAGTCTGAAGCTTTCTTT. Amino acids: CASGGGESEAFF. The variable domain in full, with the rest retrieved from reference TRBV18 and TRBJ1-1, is NAGVMQNPRHLVRRRGQEARLRCSPMKGHSHVYWYRQLPEEGLKFMVYLQKENIIDESGMPKERFSAEFPKEGPSILRIQQVVRGDSAAYFCASGGGESEAFFGQGTRLTVV.

CDR3 sequence (DNA): TGTGCCAGCAGTGGGGGGTTAGGGAAGGGACTTAACTATGGCTACACCTTC. This encodes CASSGGLGKGLNYGYTF. The chain combines TRBV27 with TRBJ1-2, with D perhaps TRBD1 (5 bases). There are 17 residues in the CDR3. V was cut by 5 bases and J by 1 base, with 20 bases left in between. Germline lookup yields CDR1 MNHEY and CDR2 SMNVEV (reference sequence).

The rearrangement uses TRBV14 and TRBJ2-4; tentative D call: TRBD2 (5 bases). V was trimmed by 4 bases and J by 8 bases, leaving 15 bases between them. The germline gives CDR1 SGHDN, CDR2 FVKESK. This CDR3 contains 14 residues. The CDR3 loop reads CASSPRGYADIQYF. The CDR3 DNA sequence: TGTGCCAGCAGCCCGCGCGGGTACGCGGACATTCAGTACTTC. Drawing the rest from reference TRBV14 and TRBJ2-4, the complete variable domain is EAGVTQFPSHSVIEKGQTVTLRCDPISGHDNLYWYRRVMGKEIKFLLHFVKESKQDESGMPNNRFLAERTGGTYSTLKVQPAELEDSGVYFCASSPRGYADIQYFGAGTRLSVL.

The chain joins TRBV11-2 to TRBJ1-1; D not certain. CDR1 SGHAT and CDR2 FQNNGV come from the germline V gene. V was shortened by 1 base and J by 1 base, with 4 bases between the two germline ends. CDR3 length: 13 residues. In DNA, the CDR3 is TGTGCCAGCAGCTTAGGACAGAACACTGAAGCTTTCTTT. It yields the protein CASSLGQNTEAFF.

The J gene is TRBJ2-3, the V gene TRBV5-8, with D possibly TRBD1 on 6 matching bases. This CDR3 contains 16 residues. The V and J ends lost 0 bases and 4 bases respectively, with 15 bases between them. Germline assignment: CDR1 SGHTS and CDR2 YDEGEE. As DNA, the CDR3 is TGTGCCAGCAGCTTGGAAGGCAGGGGATTACCAGATACGCAGTATTTT. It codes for CASSLEGRGLPDTQYF.

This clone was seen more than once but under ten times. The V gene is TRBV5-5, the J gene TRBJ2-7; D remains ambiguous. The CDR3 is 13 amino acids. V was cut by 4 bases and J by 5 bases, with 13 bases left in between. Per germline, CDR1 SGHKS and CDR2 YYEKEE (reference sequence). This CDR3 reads CASSPGLPHEQYF. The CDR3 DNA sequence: TGTGCCAGCAGCCCGGGCCTTCCCCACGAGCAGTACTTC.